The subject of this entry is one TCR beta chain. In the naive CD8 group, cells lacked CD45RO and were positively selected for CCR7, so terminally differentiated effector memory CD45RA+ cells were left out. Method: immunoSEQ multiplex PCR; TCRdb's copy keeps in-frame clones and lacks some. The top ten hold about 1.6% of the sample, which has more than 2 million clones, around 93% seen once. This record belongs to a study of shared clonotypes between healthy human individuals. The CDR3 runs to 13 residues. Germline V gene data show CDR1 as MNHNS and CDR2 as SASEGT. V shed 10 bases and J 1 base; nucleotides not matched to a gene: 6.

The TCR comes from a man aged 18 to 29 in good health. Some clones in this sample may be carry-over from other donors' samples. The sample comprised naive CD8+ T cells from PBMCs. The chain couples TRBV6-1 to TRBJ2-5; TRBD2 aligns across 7 bases. CDR3 bases: TGTGCCATCACGGGAGGTCGCCAAGAGACCCAGTACTTC. Its translation is CAITGGRQETQYF.